These 21 T cell receptor beta chains were sequenced from one sample in a study of blood T cell repertoires in COVID-19. Libraries were prepared by immunoSEQ multiplex PCR; TCRdb keeps only in-frame clonotypes and omits some of them. The sample carries 150,000 to 200,000 clones, roughly 80% recorded once. Sequencing input: peripheral blood. The receptors were gathered from a woman aged 25 to 39 with acute or convalescent COVID-19.

V usage is TRBV3-1 (or the pseudogene TRBV3-2) and J usage is TRBJ1-1, with TRBD1 identical over 7 bases. The germline V gene encodes CDR1 LGHDT and CDR2 YNNKEL (reference sequence). The CDR3 contains 17 residues. The J segment lost 1 base and the V segment lost 2 bases, leaving 10 bases of the junction unmatched. DNA of the CDR3: TGTGCCAGCAGCCAAAGGGGGCGGGTAAGAGGGAACACTGAAGCTTTCTTT. Residues: CASSQRGRVRGNTEAFF.

The chain carries TRBV2 and TRBJ1-1, with a possible D match to TRBD1 (5 bases). The germline V gene has CDR1 SNHLY and CDR2 FYNNEI. V gave up 2 bases and J gave up 8 bases, with 18 bases separating them. The CDR3 loop spans 15 amino acids. The CDR3 DNA reads as TGTGCCAGCAGTGAACCCAAAAGGGGCCCCCAAGAAGCTTTCTTT. Protein product: CASSEPKRGPQEAFF.

CDR3 sequence (DNA): TGTGCCAGCTCACCAGCGCCAGCGGGAGGACAAGAGCAGTACTTC. It codes for CASSPAPAGGQEQYF. The rearrangement links TRBV18 to TRBJ2-7; 9 nucleotides match TRBD2. This CDR3 comprises 15 residues. Trimming removed 2 bases from V and 7 bases from J; junction bases left unmatched: 9. Germline CDR1 and CDR2: KGHSH and LQKENI.

The rearrangement joins TRBV3-1 (or the pseudogene TRBV3-2) to TRBJ2-7; D possibly corresponds to TRBD1 (6 bases). Trimming took off 8 bases at V and 4 bases at J, with 12 bases between the two ends. This CDR3 is 12 amino acids long. Germline V lookup: CDR1 LGHDT, CDR2 YNNKEL (reference sequence). The CDR3 DNA follows: TGTGCCAGCGTACCAGGGGTTTACGAGCAGTACTTC. This sequence encodes CASVPGVYEQYF.

This chain joins TRBV27 and TRBJ2-3, with D possibly matching TRBD2 (6 bases). With 4 bases removed from V and 4 bases from J, the gap between germline ends came to 15 bases. There are 15 residues in the CDR3. CDR1 is MNHEY and CDR2 is SMNVEV in the germline V gene (reference sequence). As DNA, the CDR3 is TGTGCCAGCAGTTCCCAGACTAGTTTCGCAGATACGCAGTATTTT. This translates into CASSSQTSFADTQYF.

This clone showed up just once. The chain employs TRBV5-6 and TRBJ1-6; D gene ambiguous. V lost 5 bases and J lost 13, with 16 bases in between. The CDR3 runs 13 residues. Germline V gene data show CDR1 as SGHDT and CDR2 as YYEEEE. CDR3 sequence: CASSSFVGVPLHF. CDR3 bases: TGTGCCAGCAGTTCTTTTGTGGGAGTGCCCCTCCACTTT.

The chain links TRBV5-1 to TRBJ2-2; D unclear. Per the germline V gene, CDR1 is SGHRS and CDR2 is YFSETQ. This CDR3 contains 16 residues. V dropped 0 bases and J dropped 2 bases, with 11 bases sitting between them. The CDR3 protein is CASSLDSKINTGELFF. The CDR3 nucleotides are TGCGCCAGCAGCTTGGACTCAAAAATTAACACCGGGGAGCTGTTTTTT.

The J gene is TRBJ1-6, the V gene TRBV7-9; D is possibly TRBD1 (6 bases). The CDR3 has 13 residues. V lost 5 bases, J lost 7 bases, and 9 bases lay in between. CDR1 SEHNR and CDR2 FQNEAQ come from the germline V gene (reference sequence). The CDR3 reads CASSQTGNSPLHF. CDR3 coding DNA: TGTGCCAGCAGCCAAACAGGGAATTCACCCCTCCACTTT.

V and J are TRBV19 and TRBJ1-4, with no clear D. CDR1 LNHDA and CDR2 SQIVND come from the germline V gene (reference sequence). The CDR3 covers 11 residues. Trimming took off 7 bases at V and 8 bases at J, with 8 bases between the two ends. The DNA for the CDR3 is TGTGCCAGTATGAGGCGCGAAAAACTGTTTTTT. This gives the protein CASMRREKLFF.

This clone appeared once. The gene calls are TRBV30 and TRBJ1-1; 8 nucleotides match TRBD1. There are 15 residues in the CDR3. Germline CDR1 is GTSNPN and CDR2 is SVGIG (reference sequence). The V segment lost 2 bases and the J segment 6 bases; nucleotides outside the gene matches: 11. CDR3 residues: CAWSLGRGRKAEAFF. DNA of the CDR3: TGTGCCTGGAGTCTGGGCAGGGGGCGAAAAGCTGAAGCTTTCTTT. Using reference TRBV30 and TRBJ1-1 for the parts outside the CDR3, the full variable domain is SQTIHQWPATLVQPVGSPLSLECTVEGTSNPNLYWYRQAAGRGLQLLFYSVGIGQISSEVPQNLSASRPQDRQFILSSKKLLLSDSGFYLCAWSLGRGRKAEAFFGQGTRLTVV.

The gene calls are TRBV11-2 and TRBJ2-5; 9 bases match TRBD1. Germline V gene lookup returns CDR1 SGHAT and CDR2 FQNNGV. Germline trimming cut 3 bases from V and 0 bases from J; bases unmatched to any gene: 8. This CDR3 contains 17 residues. The CDR3 loop reads CASSFRTGTGNQETQYF. The DNA of the CDR3 is TGTGCCAGCAGCTTCCGAACCGGGACAGGGAACCAAGAGACCCAGTACTTC.

J is TRBJ1-1 and V is TRBV28; no firm D call. V was cut by 6 bases and J by 0 bases, with 8 bases left in between. The CDR3 consists of 13 residues. Per germline, CDR1 MDHEN and CDR2 SYDVKM. DNA for the CDR3: TGTGCCAGCAGGGGCACCCTGAACACTGAAGCTTTCTTT. Residues: CASRGTLNTEAFF.

The chain employs TRBV18 and TRBJ2-7; D ambiguous. This CDR3 is 14 amino acids long. Germline V gives CDR1 KGHSH, CDR2 LQKENI. V gave up 2 bases and J gave up 5 bases, with 13 bases separating them. The CDR3 coding sequence is TGTGCCAGCTCACCAGCGGCTGGGTTCGACGAGCAGTACTTC. Its translation: CASSPAAGFDEQYF.

The J gene is TRBJ2-7, the V gene TRBV6-4; 12 bases are shared with TRBD1. The V segment lost 3 bases and the J segment 5 bases; nucleotides outside the gene matches: 8. This CDR3 region has 16 residues. Germline V gene lookup returns CDR1 MRHNA and CDR2 SNTAGT. In nucleotides, the CDR3 is TGTGCCAGCAGTGAGGTAGGGGGACAGGGGGCCGACGAGCAGTACTTC. It yields the protein CASSEVGGQGADEQYF.

The chain carries TRBV5-1 and TRBJ1-2, with D perhaps TRBD1 (5 bases). This CDR3 has 14 amino acids. V was trimmed by 0 bases and J by 5 bases, leaving 11 bases between them. CDR1 and CDR2 from the germline V gene are SGHRS and YFSETQ. The CDR3 spells CASSLVDSTYGYTF. The DNA for the CDR3 is TGCGCCAGCAGCTTGGTTGACAGCACTTATGGCTACACCTTC. Based on the CDR3 plus reference TRBV5-1 and TRBJ1-2, the full variable domain is KAGVTQTPRYLIKTRGQQVTLSCSPISGHRSVSWYQQTPGQGLQFLFEYFSETQRNKGNFPGRFSGRQFSNSRSEMNVSTLELGDSALYLCASSLVDSTYGYTFGSGTRLTVV.

V gene TRBV6-5 combines with J gene TRBJ2-7, with 13 bases fitting TRBD2. The J segment lost 4 bases and the V segment lost 10 bases, leaving 4 bases of the junction unmatched. The V gene's germline CDR1 is MNHEY and CDR2 SVGAGI. This CDR3 is 13 amino acids long. The CDR3, as DNA: TGTGCCACTGGACTAGCGGGAGTGTACGAGCAGTACTTC. It is translated as CATGLAGVYEQYF.

This clone was detected only once. DNA of the CDR3: TGTGCCAGCAGCCTTCCCGGACAGGGGGCTAACGGGGAGCTGTTTTTT. This codes for CASSLPGQGANGELFF. The chain uses TRBV5-4 and TRBJ2-2; 11 bases are a match to TRBD1. Germline CDR1 reads SGHNT; CDR2 reads YYREEE (reference sequence). Unmatched junction bases numbered 9, after V lost 4 bases and J lost 7 bases. The CDR3 runs 16 residues.

The chain combines TRBV5-4 with TRBJ2-3; 8 positions agree with TRBD2. Per the germline V gene, CDR1 is SGHNT and CDR2 is YYREEE (reference sequence). This CDR3 is built from 15 residues. J gave up 3 bases and V 2 bases, and 5 bases lay outside the gene matches. The DNA of the CDR3 is TGTGCCAGCAGCTTAGGACAGCGGGAGACAGATACGCAGTATTTT. Translated, it gives CASSLGQRETDTQYF. Using reference TRBV5-4 and TRBJ2-3 for the parts outside the CDR3, the full variable domain is ETGVTQSPTHLIKTRGQQVTLRCSSQSGHNTVSWYQQALGQGPQFIFQYYREEENGRGNFPPRFSGLQFPNYSSELNVNALELDDSALYLCASSLGQRETDTQYFGPGTRLTVL.

This sequence joins TRBV4-2 and TRBJ1-4, with D possibly being TRBD1 (5 bases). With 1 base removed from V and 5 bases from J, the gap between germline ends came to 14 bases. CDR1 and CDR2 (germline): LGHNA, YNFKEQ. This CDR3 comprises 16 residues. The CDR3 loop is CASSQVDGRVNEKLFF. DNA of the CDR3: TGTGCCAGCAGCCAAGTCGATGGCAGGGTGAATGAAAAACTGTTTTTT.

Comments on this clone: This CDR3 is also generated by other DNA sequences in the sample. The CDR3: CSVGQGANYGYTF. Written as DNA, the CDR3 is TGCAGCGTAGGACAGGGCGCTAACTATGGCTACACCTTC. The rearrangement uses TRBV29-1 and TRBJ1-2; 8 positions agree with TRBD1. Unmatched junction bases numbered 3, after V lost 6 bases and J lost 0 bases. Germline V gene lookup returns CDR1 SQVTM and CDR2 ANQGSEA. This CDR3 has 13 residues.

This chain joins TRBV28 and TRBJ2-7; TRBD1 is a possible D gene (6 bases). The CDR3 runs 15 residues. Germline V gene data show CDR1 as MDHEN and CDR2 as SYDVKM. V was shortened by 5 bases and J by 1 base, with 15 bases between the two germline ends. The CDR3 reads CASSPDQTGSYEQYF. CDR3 DNA: TGTGCCAGCAGTCCAGACCAGACAGGTTCCTACGAGCAGTACTTC.